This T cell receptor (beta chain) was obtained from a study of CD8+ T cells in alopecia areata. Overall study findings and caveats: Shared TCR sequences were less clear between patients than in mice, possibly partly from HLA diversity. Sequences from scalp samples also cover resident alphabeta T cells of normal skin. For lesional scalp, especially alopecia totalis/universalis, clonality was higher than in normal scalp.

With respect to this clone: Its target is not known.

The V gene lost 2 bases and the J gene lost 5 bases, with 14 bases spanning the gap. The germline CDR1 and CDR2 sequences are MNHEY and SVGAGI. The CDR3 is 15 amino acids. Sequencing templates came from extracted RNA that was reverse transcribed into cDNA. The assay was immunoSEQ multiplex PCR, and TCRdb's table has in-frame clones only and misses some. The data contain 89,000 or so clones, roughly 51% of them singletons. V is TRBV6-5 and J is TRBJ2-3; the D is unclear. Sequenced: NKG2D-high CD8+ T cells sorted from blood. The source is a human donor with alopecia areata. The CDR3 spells CASSYGVSSEDTQYF. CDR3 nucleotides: TGTGCCAGCAGTTACGGGGTATCATCCGAAGATACGCAGTATTTT.